The 11 T cell receptor beta chains below were found in one sample sequenced in a study of blood T cell repertoires in COVID-19. Some clones are missing from TCRdb's copy, which holds only in-frame ones; the method was immunoSEQ multiplex PCR. The data hold hundreds of thousands of clones, with 80% to 90% observed a single time. Sequenced sample: peripheral blood. The receptors were sampled from a woman in her sixties or seventies with acute or convalescent COVID-19.

The chain links TRBV9 to TRBJ1-5, with D hard to call. With 0 bases removed from V and 1 base from J, the gap between germline ends came to 8 bases. The CDR3 consists of 15 residues. Germline V gene data show CDR1 as SGDLS and CDR2 as YYNGEE. The chain's CDR3 is CASSVGLGSNQPQHF. The CDR3, as DNA: TGTGCCAGCAGCGTAGGGCTGGGCAGCAATCAGCCCCAGCATTTT.

The V and J genes are TRBV5-1 and TRBJ2-1, with 14 bases identical to TRBD2. This CDR3 has 18 amino acids. Germline V gives CDR1 SGHRS, CDR2 YFSETQ. The junction had 18 bases not matched to a gene; V was cut back by 4 bases and J by 12 bases. The CDR3 reads CASSPRLAGGPTSPRQFF. The DNA of the CDR3 is TGCGCCAGCAGCCCGCGACTAGCGGGGGGGCCTACCTCGCCGCGGCAGTTCTTC.

V gene TRBV12-3 or TRBV12-4 combines with J gene TRBJ1-2; 9 bases are a match to TRBD1. V gave up 4 bases and J gave up 8 bases; unmatched junction bases: 5. The CDR3 spans 13 residues. The CDR3 DNA is TGTGCCAGCAGTTCCGGGACAGGGTTGGGCTACACCTTC. This gives the protein CASSSGTGLGYTF.

This sequence joins TRBV12-3 or TRBV12-4 and TRBJ2-2; the D is unclear. V was pared by 7 bases and J by 3 bases, with 9 bases between. The CDR3 contains 13 residues. The chain's CDR3 is CASTHSHTGELFF. CDR3 bases: TGTGCCAGCACACACAGTCACACCGGGGAGCTGTTTTTT.

The CDR3 nucleotides read TGTGCCAGCAGCTCACTACCGTCGGTTAGCAATCAGCCCCAGCATTTT. Translating gives CASSSLPSVSNQPQHF. The chain carries TRBV7-2 and TRBJ1-5; the D is unclear. CDR1 and CDR2 from the germline V gene are SGHTA and FQGNSA. This CDR3 region has 16 residues. V was pared by 4 bases and J by 0 bases, with 13 bases between. The entire variable domain, with the rest obtained from reference TRBV7-2 and TRBJ1-5, is as follows: GAGVSQSPSNKVTEKGKDVELRCDPISGHTALYWYRQSLGQGLEFLIYFQGNSAPDKSGLPSDRFSAERTGGSVSTLTIQRTQQEDSAVYLCASSSLPSVSNQPQHFGDGTRLSIL.

There are many counts of this clone. The chain recombines TRBV2 with TRBJ1-4, with TRBD1 matching over 8 bases. In germline, CDR1 is SNHLY, CDR2 FYNNEI. The V segment lost 7 bases and the J segment 7 bases; nucleotides outside the gene matches: 5. CDR3 length: 13 amino acids. DNA of the CDR3: TGTGCCAGCACGTTGGGACAGGTTGAAAAACTGTTTTTT. Translation: CASTLGQVEKLFF.

This chain uses TRBV2 with TRBJ2-5, with D possibly TRBD2 on 5 matching bases. Trimming shortened V by 7 bases and J by 2 bases, and 14 bases separated the two germline ends. The CDR3 is 14 amino acids. Germline V gene sequence: CDR1 SNHLY, CDR2 FYNNEI. The CDR3 sequence: CASTLGPGQETQYF. The CDR3 bases are TGTGCCAGCACCTTAGGACCGGGACAAGAGACCCAGTACTTC.

The rearrangement uses TRBV11-2 and TRBJ2-2; D gene unclear. CDR1 and CDR2 (germline): SGHAT, FQNNGV. CDR3 length: 14 amino acids. V was cut by 4 bases and J by 3 bases, with 9 bases left in between. CDR3 loop: CASSSIADTGELFF. The CDR3 coding sequence is TGTGCCAGCAGCTCCATAGCAGACACCGGGGAGCTGTTTTTT.

The V gene is TRBV4-2, the J gene TRBJ1-2, with D possibly matching TRBD1 (5 bases). V was cut by 0 bases and J by 4 bases, with 15 bases left in between. This CDR3 is built from 16 residues. Germline V CDR1 and CDR2: LGHNA, YNFKEQ. The CDR3: CASSQDPGELRYGYTF. The CDR3 nucleotides are TGTGCCAGCAGCCAAGATCCGGGGGAATTACGCTATGGCTACACCTTC.

The chain recombines TRBV15 with TRBJ1-1; a possible D gene is TRBD1 (5 bases). This CDR3 has 15 residues. The germline V gene has CDR1 LNHNV and CDR2 YYDKDF (reference sequence). Trimming pared 5 bases from V and 5 bases from J, leaving 18 bases between. CDR3 bases: TGTGCCACCAGCGATAGATCAGGGATAAGAACTGAAGCTTTCTTT. It translates to CATSDRSGIRTEAFF.

The V call is TRBV28, the J call TRBJ2-1, with 7 bases lining up with TRBD2. The junction had 7 bases not matched to a gene; V was cut back by 4 bases and J by 4 bases. CDR1 and CDR2 (germline): MDHEN, SYDVKM. The CDR3 consists of 15 residues. The CDR3 loop is CASSSHGGTYNEQFF. CDR3 nucleotide sequence: TGTGCCAGCAGTTCACACGGGGGGACGTACAATGAGCAGTTCTTC.